Below are 3 T cell receptor beta chains sequenced from a single sample in a study of T-cell memory formation after mild COVID-19. One entry per CDR3 protein, called by TCRdb with MiXCR from the 5' RACE reads. The top ten hold roughly an eighth of the sample, which has about half a million distinct CDR3 sequences, approximately 18% seen once. The sequenced sample consisted of PBMCs or a T cell subset sorted from them (not recorded which). All receptors come from an adult woman who had mild COVID-19 (a few samples of this study predate the infection). Cell type and time point are not known.

This clonotype occurred a few times. This chain links TRBV12-3 or TRBV12-4 with TRBJ1-1; D gene ambiguous. The length of the CDR3 is 10 residues. Trimming shortened V by 6 bases and J by 8 bases, and 7 bases separated the two germline ends. The CDR3 sequence: CASRAAEAFF. The CDR3 region has the DNA TGTGCCAGCAGGGCAGCAGAAGCTTTCTTT.

The J gene is TRBJ2-5, the V gene TRBV7-9, with 9 bases identical to TRBD2. With 4 bases clipped from V and 7 bases from J, the junction kept 13 bases outside the gene matches. The CDR3 is made up of 16 amino acids. CDR1 and CDR2 (germline): SEHNR, FQNEAQ (reference sequence). CDR3 coding DNA: TGTGCCAGCAGCTCGGCCAGACTTAGCGGGGGTCCGACCCAGTACTTC. Translation gives CASSSARLSGGPTQYF.

The chain carries TRBV19 and TRBJ2-3; the D gene could be TRBD1 or TRBD2 (5 bases each). The germline V gene encodes CDR1 LNHDA and CDR2 SQIVND (reference sequence). The V end was cut by 8 bases, the J end by 2 bases, with 17 bases between. CDR3 length: 15 amino acids. CDR3 DNA: TGTGCCAGTCGCAAAGGGACGGGAAACACAGATACGCAGTATTTT. This sequence encodes CASRKGTGNTDTQYF.